The clone carrying this T cell receptor beta chain was seen only a few times. From the PCR reads, TCRdb called clonotypes with MiXCR, one entry per CDR3 protein. The sample consists of about half a million distinct CDR3 sequences, roughly 24% of them appearing once. This sample is part of a study of molecular identifiers for immune sequencing clone quantification. Naive CD8 T cells were sorted, and the gate applied was CD8+CD4-CCR7+CD45RA+. The V gene's germline CDR1 is LNHDA and CDR2 SQIVND (reference sequence). This CDR3 is 14 amino acids long. Trimming took off 3 bases at V and 1 base at J, with 9 bases between the two ends.

The chain is built from TRBV19 and TRBJ1-1, with D unresolved. The material sequenced was naive CD8+ T cells from blood, with Jurkat cell RNA spiked in. Specified subset: FACS-sorted CD8+CD4-CCR7+CD45RA+ naive T cells. The receptor's source is a human donor in good health. Some libraries in this study had Jurkat cell RNA spiked in. The DNA for the CDR3 is TGTGCCAGTAGTATGGATTTGGGGAACACTGAAGCTTTCTTT. Translation gives CASSMDLGNTEAFF.